This paragraph covers one T cell receptor (beta chain) sequence. What it binds is not known. The sample is drawn from a study of cytomegalovirus exposure and HLA in healthy donors. Study summary: The approximately 100 million unique TCR beta sequences, from 150 million to 200 million T cells, were found by an earlier analysis. General observations from the study: In a later analysis, TCR beta V- and J-gene trimming was associated with a missense DCLRE1C variant. CMV serostatus was the sole immune exposure information available. It was reported in a later analysis that an Asian-associated ancestry cluster showed fewer N-insertions than the 666-donor mean.

It was with 60 Vbeta and 13 Jbeta primers that the PCR ran. The protocol was immunoSEQ multiplex PCR, while the TCRdb copy is restricted to in-frame clones and leaves out a portion. This table has under 300,000 clones, 86% appearing once. Sequencing input: PBMCs. This TCR was sampled from a middle-aged man in good health and CMV-seropositive.

CDR3 sequence (DNA): TGTGCCTGGTCGGGACAGGGTTTCGAGCAGTACTTC. Translating gives CAWSGQGFEQYF. The gene calls are TRBV30 and TRBJ2-5, with 9 positions matching TRBD1. Near its end, the DNA agrees better with TRBJ2-7, so the J call may be wrong. CDR1 is GTSNPN, CDR2 SVGIG, per germline (reference sequence). The CDR3 is 12 amino acids.